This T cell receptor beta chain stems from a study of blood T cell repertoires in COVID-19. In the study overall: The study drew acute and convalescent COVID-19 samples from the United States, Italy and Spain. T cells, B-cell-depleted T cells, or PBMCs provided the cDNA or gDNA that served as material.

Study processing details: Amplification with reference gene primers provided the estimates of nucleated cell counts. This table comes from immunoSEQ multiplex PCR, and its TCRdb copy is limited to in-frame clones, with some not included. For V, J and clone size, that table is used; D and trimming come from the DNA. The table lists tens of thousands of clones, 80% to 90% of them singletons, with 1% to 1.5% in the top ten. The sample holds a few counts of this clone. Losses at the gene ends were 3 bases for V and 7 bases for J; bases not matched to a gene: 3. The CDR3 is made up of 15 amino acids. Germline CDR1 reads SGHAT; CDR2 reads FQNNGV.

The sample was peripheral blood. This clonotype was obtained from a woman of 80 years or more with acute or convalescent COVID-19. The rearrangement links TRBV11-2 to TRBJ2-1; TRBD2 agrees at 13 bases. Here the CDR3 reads CASSFRTSGGNEQFF. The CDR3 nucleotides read TGTGCCAGCAGCTTTCGGACTAGCGGGGGTAATGAGCAGTTCTTC.